The next 16 T cell receptor beta chains were all read from a single sample in a study of blood T cell repertoires in COVID-19. Produced via immunoSEQ multiplex PCR; TCRdb's table is partial and in-frame only. The sample gives some 170,000 clones, roughly 79% of which show up once; 9.5% to 11% is in the top ten. The sequencing sample was made of peripheral blood. These receptor sequences come from a woman in her thirties or forties with COVID-19, enrolled during active disease.

The rearrangement uses TRBV14 and TRBJ2-7; TRBD1 agrees at 8 bases. Germline values: CDR1 SGHDN, CDR2 FVKESK. This CDR3 is 13 amino acids long. The V segment lost 1 base and the J segment 6 bases; nucleotides outside the gene matches: 2. CDR3 sequence (DNA): TGTGCCAGCAGCCAAGGGACAGGGTCCGAGCAGTACTTC. As protein: CASSQGTGSEQYF.

The genes are TRBV7-9 and TRBJ2-1; 9 bases map to TRBD2. The CDR3 is 14 residues long. Germline V gene data show CDR1 as SEHNR and CDR2 as FQNEAQ (reference sequence). The ends lost 2 bases at V and 9 bases at J; junction bases unmatched: 5. The CDR3 loop reads CASSLRREGLEQFF. DNA of the CDR3: TGTGCCAGCAGCTTAAGGCGGGAGGGCCTTGAGCAGTTCTTC.

This rearrangement joins TRBV6-6 to TRBJ1-3; 9 bases fit TRBD1. This CDR3 contains 16 residues. Trimming at V came to 7 bases and at J to 4 bases, leaving 11 bases not matched to a gene. The germline V gene has CDR1 MNHNY and CDR2 SVGAGI (reference sequence). The CDR3 DNA sequence: TGTGCCAGCACCCTCTCCGGACAGGGGATAGGAAACACCATATATTTT. It codes for CASTLSGQGIGNTIYF.

This chain connects TRBV28 to TRBJ2-1, with a weak D call TRBD2 (6 bases). The V end lost 6 bases, the J end lost 2 bases, and 14 bases lay between the germline ends. Germline V CDR1 and CDR2: MDHEN, SYDVKM. This CDR3 contains 15 residues. The CDR3 DNA is TGTGCCAGCAGGGGAGGACTAACCCCCTACAATGAGCAGTTCTTC. This encodes CASRGGLTPYNEQFF. Together with reference TRBV28 and TRBJ2-1, the CDR3 gives the full variable domain: DVKVTQSSRYLVKRTGEKVFLECVQDMDHENMFWYRQDPGLGLRLIYFSYDVKMKEKGDIPEGYSVSREKKERFSLILESASTNQTSMYLCASRGGLTPYNEQFFGPGTRLTVL.

The chain links TRBV7-6 to TRBJ2-5; D may be TRBD1 (6 bases). The CDR3 consists of 15 residues. Trimming shortened V by 0 bases and J by 4 bases, and 12 bases separated the two germline ends. Germline lookup yields CDR1 SGHVS and CDR2 FNYEAQ. In DNA form, the CDR3 reads TGTGCCAGCAGCTTAGCGCTTGGGGGCGCAGAGACCCAGTACTTC. Translating it yields CASSLALGGAETQYF.

The table lists this clone with a few counts. J is TRBJ1-2 and V is TRBV29-1; 10 bases are shared with TRBD1. Germline CDR1 and CDR2: SQVTM and ANQGSEA. This CDR3 has 11 residues. Losses at the gene ends were 8 bases for V and 8 bases for J; bases not matched to a gene: 5. CDR3 region: CSTGTGEGYTF. CDR3 nucleotide sequence: TGCAGCACCGGGACAGGGGAAGGCTACACCTTC.

The chain couples TRBV6-5 to TRBJ1-3; 7 nucleotides line up with TRBD1. Germline CDR1 and CDR2: MNHEY and SVGAGI. This CDR3 spans 16 amino acids. V lost 4 bases, J lost 0 bases, and 6 bases stayed unmatched. The CDR3 bases are TGTGCCAGCAGTTCCCGGGACAGATACTCTGGAAACACCATATATTTT. This codes for CASSSRDRYSGNTIYF.

The rearrangement uses TRBV12-3 or TRBV12-4 and TRBJ1-1, with D possibly being TRBD1 (6 bases). The CDR3 is made up of 12 amino acids. The V gene lost 7 bases and the J gene lost 5 bases, with 11 bases spanning the gap. CDR3 amino acids: CASNNRVTEAFF. The CDR3 nucleotides read TGTGCCAGCAACAACAGGGTTACTGAAGCTTTCTTT.

This chain uses TRBV7-9 with TRBJ2-4, with D possibly being TRBD1 (5 bases). The germline V and J ends were trimmed by 1 base and 2 bases, with 15 bases remaining between them. CDR1 SEHNR and CDR2 FQNEAQ come from the germline V gene (reference sequence). This CDR3 region has 17 residues. This CDR3 is CASSLEWQGSTKNIQYF. The CDR3 DNA follows: TGTGCCAGCAGCTTAGAGTGGCAGGGATCAACCAAAAACATTCAGTACTTC.

This sequence joins TRBV15 and TRBJ2-5; the D is unclear. From germline, CDR1 is LNHNV and CDR2 YYDKDF (reference sequence). V gave up 0 bases and J gave up 2 bases, with 13 bases separating them. The CDR3 totals 16 residues. This chain's CDR3 is CATSREAVIMQETQYF. Here the CDR3 DNA reads TGTGCCACCAGCAGAGAGGCGGTCATAATGCAAGAGACCCAGTACTTC.

The genes are TRBV12-3 or TRBV12-4 and TRBJ2-5, with D possibly matching TRBD2 (5 bases). Trimming removed 5 bases from V and 7 bases from J, with 8 bases in between. The CDR3 is 11 amino acids. The DNA for the CDR3 is TGTGCCAGCAGTGCACGGGGGACCCAGTACTTC. This sequence encodes CASSARGTQYF.

This rearrangement joins TRBV10-3 to TRBJ1-1; D may be TRBD1 (6 bases). The V end lost 6 bases, the J end lost 3 bases, and 14 bases lay between the germline ends. Germline V gives CDR1 ENHRY, CDR2 SYGVKD. This CDR3 is 14 amino acids long. DNA for the CDR3: TGTGCCATCAGCAGGGAGGGGGTGGACACTGAAGCTTTCTTT. Translating gives CAISREGVDTEAFF.

The chain carries TRBV11-3 and TRBJ2-3; D perhaps matches TRBD2 (6 bases). This CDR3 has 14 residues. In germline, CDR1 is SGHNT, CDR2 YENEEA. V was shortened by 1 base and J by 3 bases, with 8 bases between the two germline ends. DNA of the CDR3: TGTGCCAGCAGCTTAGGGGGACTTACAGATACGCAGTATTTT. Its protein product is CASSLGGLTDTQYF.

The V call is TRBV7-3, the J call TRBJ2-7; D may be TRBD1 (5 bases). Trimming removed 1 base at V and 2 bases at J, with 12 bases between. The CDR3 is 15 amino acids. CDR1 and CDR2 (germline): SGHTA, FQGTGA. The CDR3 reads CASSLSPGSAYEQYF. The CDR3 nucleotides are TGTGCCAGCAGCTTAAGCCCAGGGTCCGCCTACGAGCAGTACTTC.

This chain joins TRBV24-1 and TRBJ2-4; 9 bases are shared with TRBD1. This CDR3 contains 14 residues. CDR1 KGHDR and CDR2 SFDVKD come from the germline V gene. Unmatched junction bases numbered 5, after V lost 6 bases and J lost 6 bases. The CDR3 spells CATSPGQGLNIQYF. The CDR3 DNA reads TGTGCCACCAGTCCGGGACAGGGATTAAACATTCAGTACTTC.

The rearrangement links TRBV2 to TRBJ2-1; 7 nucleotides line up with TRBD2. The CDR3 is 13 residues long. The ends lost 3 bases at V and 12 bases at J; junction bases unmatched: 8. Per the germline V gene, CDR1 is SNHLY and CDR2 is FYNNEI. CDR3 sequence reads: CASSEGLTLMQFF. The CDR3 bases are TGTGCCAGCAGTGAGGGACTAACGTTAATGCAGTTCTTC.